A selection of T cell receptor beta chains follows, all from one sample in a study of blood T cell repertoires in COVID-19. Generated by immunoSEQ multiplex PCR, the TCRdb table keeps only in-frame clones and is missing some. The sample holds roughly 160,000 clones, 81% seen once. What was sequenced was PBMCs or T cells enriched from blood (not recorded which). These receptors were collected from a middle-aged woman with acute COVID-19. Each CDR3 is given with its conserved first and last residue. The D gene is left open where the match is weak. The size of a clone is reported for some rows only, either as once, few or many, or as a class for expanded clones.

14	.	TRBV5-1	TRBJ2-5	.	TGCGCCAGCAGCTTGTGGGGGGAAGGAGAGACCCAGTACTTC	CASSLWGEGETQYF
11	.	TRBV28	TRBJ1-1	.	TGTGCCAGCAGGCGGGGGACGGAAGCTTTCTTT	CASRRGTEAFF
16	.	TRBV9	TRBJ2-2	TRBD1	TGTGCCAGCAGCGTAGTGACAGGGGTAGAGACCGGGGAGCTGTTTTTT	CASSVVTGVETGELFF
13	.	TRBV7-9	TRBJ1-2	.	TGTGCCAGCAGCCCAGAGGCAGGGTCCGGCTACACCTTC	CASSPEAGSGYTF
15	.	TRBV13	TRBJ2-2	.	TGTGCCAGCAGCTTTGGACAGCTGGGCACCGGGGAGCTGTTTTTT	CASSFGQLGTGELFF
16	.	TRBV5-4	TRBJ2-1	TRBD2	TGTGCCAGCAGCCAGGGACTAGCGGGAACCTACAATGAGCAGTTCTTC	CASSQGLAGTYNEQFF
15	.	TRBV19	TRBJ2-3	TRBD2	TGTGCCAGTAGCACCCCTTGGGAGGGAACAGATACGCAGTATTTT	CASSTPWEGTDTQYF
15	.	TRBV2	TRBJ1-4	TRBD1	TGTGCCAGCATCCCACAGGGGACCCCTAATGAAAAACTGTTTTTT	CASIPQGTPNEKLFF
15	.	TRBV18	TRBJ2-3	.	TGTGCCAGCTCCACACTAGCCCAAAGCACAGATACGCAGTATTTT	CASSTLAQSTDTQYF
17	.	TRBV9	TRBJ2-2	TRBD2	TGTGCCAGCAGCTCAAGGACTAGCGGGAGTTCCCCCGGGGAGCTGTTTTTT	CASSSRTSGSSPGELFF
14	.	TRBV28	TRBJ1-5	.	TGTGCCAGCAGTTGGCAGGGGACAAATCAGCCCCAGCATTTT	CASSWQGTNQPQHF
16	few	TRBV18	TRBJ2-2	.	TGTGCCAGCTCACCCCTCCTTTCTTCTAACACCGGGGAGCTGTTTTTT	CASSPLLSSNTGELFF
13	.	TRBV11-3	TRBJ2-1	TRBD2	TGTGCCAGCAGCTTACTAGCGGGCAATGAGCAGTTCTTC	CASSLLAGNEQFF
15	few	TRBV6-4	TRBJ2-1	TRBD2	TGTGCCAGCAGTACCGCTAGCGGGCTTAACAATGAGCAGTTCTTC	CASSTASGLNNEQFF
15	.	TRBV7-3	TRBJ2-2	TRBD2	TGTGCCAGCAGCTTAAACGGGAGGGCCCCCGGGGAGCTGTTTTTT	CASSLNGRAPGELFF
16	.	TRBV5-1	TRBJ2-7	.	TGCGCCAGCAGCTTGGAAGGGGCGCCCAGGGGGGACGAGCAGTACTTC	CASSLEGAPRGDEQYF
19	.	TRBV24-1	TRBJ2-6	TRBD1	TGTGCCACCAGTGATGTTCCCTCGACAGGGAAAACTGGGGCCAACGTCCTGACTTTC	CATSDVPSTGKTGANVLTF
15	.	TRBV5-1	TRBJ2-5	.	TGCGCCAGCAGCTTAGGGGACTCGCTGCAAGAGACCCAGTACTTC	CASSLGDSLQETQYF
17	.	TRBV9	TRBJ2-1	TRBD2	TGTGCCAGCAGCCCCTATAGCGGGAGGGGATCCTACAATGAGCAGTTCTTC	CASSPYSGRGSYNEQFF
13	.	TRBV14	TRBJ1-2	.	TGTGCCAGCTCGACAGATTCTAACTATGGCTACACCTTC	CASSTDSNYGYTF
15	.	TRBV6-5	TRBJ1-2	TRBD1	TGTGCCAGCAGGGCTCCACAGGGGGCAGGTCGGGGCTACACCTTC	CASRAPQGAGRGYTF
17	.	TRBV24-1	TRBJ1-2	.	TGTGCCACCAGTGATCCTGGACGTTCAGGGCCTAACTATGGCTACACCTTC	CATSDPGRSGPNYGYTF
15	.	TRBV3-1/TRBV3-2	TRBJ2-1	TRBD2	TGTGCCAGCAGCCAAGCCTGGACTAGCAGTAATGAGCAGTTCTTC	CASSQAWTSSNEQFF
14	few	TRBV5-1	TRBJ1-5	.	TGCGCCAGCAGCTGTCCCCGTAGCAATCAGCCCCAGCATTTT	CASSCPRSNQPQHF
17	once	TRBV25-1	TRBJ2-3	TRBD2	TGTGCCAGCAGCCTCCCCGGGACTAGCGGTAGCACAGATACGCAGTATTTT	CASSLPGTSGSTDTQYF
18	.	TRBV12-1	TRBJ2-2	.	TGTGCCAGCAGCCCCGGGGGACTAGCAGACGCGAACACCGGGGAGCTGTTTTTT	CASSPGGLADANTGELFF
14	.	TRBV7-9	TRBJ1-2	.	TGTGCCAGCATCCCTGCGGCTGTGAACTATGGCTACACCTTC	CASIPAAVNYGYTF
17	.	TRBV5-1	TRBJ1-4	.	TGCGCCAGCAGCTTGGGTTTTGGGACTTCAAACCATGAAAAACTGTTTTTT	CASSLGFGTSNHEKLFF
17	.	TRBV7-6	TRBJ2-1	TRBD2	TGTGCCAGCAGCTTAGGGACTAGCGGGATGAGATGGGGTGAGCAGTTCTTC	CASSLGTSGMRWGEQFF
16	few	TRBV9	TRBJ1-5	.	TGTGCCAGCAGCCCAGGGGTAGGGGCAAGCAATCAGCCCCAGCATTTT	CASSPGVGASNQPQHF
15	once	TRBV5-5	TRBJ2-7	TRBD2	TGTGCCAGCAGCTTGATAACTAGCGGGAGTATAGAGCAGTACTTC	CASSLITSGSIEQYF
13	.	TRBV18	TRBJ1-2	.	TGTGCCAGCTCCGCCGAGGACAGCTATGGCTACACCTTC	CASSAEDSYGYTF
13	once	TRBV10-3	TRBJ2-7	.	TGTGCCATCAGTGATGGACTCAACTACGAGCAGTACTTC	CAISDGLNYEQYF
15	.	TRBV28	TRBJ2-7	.	TGTGCCAGCAGTTTGCCCACAGGAACAGAGAGCGAGCAGTACTTC	CASSLPTGTESEQYF
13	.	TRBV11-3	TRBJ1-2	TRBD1	TGTGCCAGCAGCTCCAGGGGGGACGACGGCTACACCTTC	CASSSRGDDGYTF
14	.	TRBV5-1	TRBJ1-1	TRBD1	TGCGCCAGCAGCCCATCCACAGGGGGCACTGAAGCTTTCTTT	CASSPSTGGTEAFF
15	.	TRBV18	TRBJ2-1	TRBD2	TGTGCCAGCTCACAGACTAGCGGGAGCTACAATGAGCAGTTCTTC	CASSQTSGSYNEQFF
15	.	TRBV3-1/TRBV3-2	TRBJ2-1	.	TGTGCCAGCAGCCAAATTTCCGGGGGCTACAATGAGCAGTTCTTC	CASSQISGGYNEQFF
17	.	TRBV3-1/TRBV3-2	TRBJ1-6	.	TGTGCCAGCAGCCCTCTTAGCAGGGCAGGGTCGAATTCACCCCTCCACTTT	CASSPLSRAGSNSPLHF
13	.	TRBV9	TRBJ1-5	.	TGTGCCAGCAGCGCCTCAGGGAACCAGCCCCAGCATTTT	CASSASGNQPQHF
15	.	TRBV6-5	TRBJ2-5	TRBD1	TGTGCCAGCAGTTACGGGACAGGGAGGGGAGAGACCCAGTACTTC	CASSYGTGRGETQYF
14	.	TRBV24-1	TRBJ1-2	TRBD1	TGTGCCACCAGTGACCCGACAGGGCCCTATGGCTACACCTTC	CATSDPTGPYGYTF
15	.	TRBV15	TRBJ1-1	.	TGTGCCACCAGCAGAGGTGGACAGACGAACACTGAAGCTTTCTTT	CATSRGGQTNTEAFF
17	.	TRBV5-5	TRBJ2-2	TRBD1	TGTGCCAGCAGCTTGGCCTTCGACAGGGTTTACACCGGGGAGCTGTTTTTT	CASSLAFDRVYTGELFF
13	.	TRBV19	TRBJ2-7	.	TGTGCCAGTAGTATAGATCGGGCCTACGAGCAGTACTTC	CASSIDRAYEQYF
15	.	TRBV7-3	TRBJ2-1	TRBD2	TGTGCCAGCAGCCCGCACGGGACTAGCATCTATGAGCAGTTCTTC	CASSPHGTSIYEQFF
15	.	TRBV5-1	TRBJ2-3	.	TGCGCCAGCAGCCGGGACTCGTCGGGCACAGATACGCAGTATTTT	CASSRDSSGTDTQYF
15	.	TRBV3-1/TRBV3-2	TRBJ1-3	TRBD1	TGTGCCAGCAGCCAAGATCGGACAGGTGGAAACACCATATATTTT	CASSQDRTGGNTIYF
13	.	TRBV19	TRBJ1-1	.	TGTGCCAGTAGTATAGTGGGGGGCACTGAAGCTTTCTTT	CASSIVGGTEAFF
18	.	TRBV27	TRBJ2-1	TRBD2	TGTGCCAGCAGCCGAACCCTCCCCGGGACTAGCGGGATCGGTGAGCAGTTCTTC	CASSRTLPGTSGIGEQFF
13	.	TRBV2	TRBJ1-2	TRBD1	TGTGCCAGCAGGAAACAGGGGGCGGGAGGCTACACCTTC	CASRKQGAGGYTF